This record concerns one T cell receptor beta chain sequence. This clone was recorded only once. Its cognate antigen has yet to be identified. No base quality values were provided; no much bigger clone lies one nucleotide off. The immunoSEQ Assay, a bias-controlled multiplex PCR, was used to amplify TCRbeta CDR3 regions from genomic DNA. Processing in the source paper ran as follows. The number of nucleated cells in each sample was estimated by amplification of reference gene primers within the assay. To quantify the absolute abundance of each unique TCRbeta CDR3 rearrangement, sequence reads were collapsed and filtered. For each sample, productive Simpson clonality was calculated as the square root of Simpson's diversity index over productive rearrangements. In its TCRdb copy, this immuneACCESS table keeps in-frame sequences only and misses some clones. Where compared with another copy, unresolved V genes explain less than half of these, and the others have no known cause. V and J calls and clone size are given by that table; D and trimming were obtained from the DNA. For this sample the table gives over 250,000 clones, of which 88% were detected only once. Approximately 4% of the sample belongs to the ten largest clones.

The data were obtained in a study of blood T cell repertoires in COVID-19 (dated by TCRdb to 2018 to 2020). Regarding the complete study: The collaborator samples originated in the United States, Italy and Spain and spanned the acute and convalescent phases of COVID-19. The prospective study material was composed of cDNA or gDNA derived from T cells, B-cell-depleted T cells, or PBMCs. The dataset comprised deeply sampled blood TCRbeta repertoires from subjects exposed to, actively infected with, or recovered from COVID-19. The repertoires were released in a freely available public database meant as a resource for research on the immune response to SARS-CoV-2. The samples were drawn from the first 160 participants of the ongoing ImmuneRACE study and from 1,254 subjects provided by 6 global collaborators. Sample metadata almost always included a de-identified subject ID, COVID-19 status, age in years and sex. Where available, HLA class I and class II types were obtained from metadata supplied by the sample provider rather than from assay-based typing.

The CDR3 starts with the cysteine, ends with the phenylalanine, and has 15 residues. Only CDR3 DNA is held: 45 bases, read in frame from base 1. Relative to germline, V is missing 6 bases and J is missing 6 bases, with 12 bases of the junction outside any gene match. Taken from the germline V gene, the CDR1 and CDR2 loops are SGHVS and FQNEAQ. Results and caveats for the whole study, not just this receptor: How much clinical and demographic metadata was included differed by source and by participant, and the metadata was provided uncurated.

Another Seattle source contributed samples from volunteer blood donors who had recovered from COVID-19. Each collaborating institution followed its own protocols to collect whole blood in K2EDTA tubes. For TCRbeta analysis, collaborators shipped samples as frozen whole blood, isolated PBMCs, or DNA extracted from either of those sample types. The sample consisted of peripheral blood. Recombination joined TRBV7-8 with TRBJ1-1; 8 central nucleotides agree with TRBD1. This TCR came from a man in his sixties who had recovered from COVID-19. The CDR3: CASREIRGHAAEAFF. The bases read TGTGCCAGCAGGGAAATCAGGGGGCATGCTGCTGAAGCTTTCTTT.